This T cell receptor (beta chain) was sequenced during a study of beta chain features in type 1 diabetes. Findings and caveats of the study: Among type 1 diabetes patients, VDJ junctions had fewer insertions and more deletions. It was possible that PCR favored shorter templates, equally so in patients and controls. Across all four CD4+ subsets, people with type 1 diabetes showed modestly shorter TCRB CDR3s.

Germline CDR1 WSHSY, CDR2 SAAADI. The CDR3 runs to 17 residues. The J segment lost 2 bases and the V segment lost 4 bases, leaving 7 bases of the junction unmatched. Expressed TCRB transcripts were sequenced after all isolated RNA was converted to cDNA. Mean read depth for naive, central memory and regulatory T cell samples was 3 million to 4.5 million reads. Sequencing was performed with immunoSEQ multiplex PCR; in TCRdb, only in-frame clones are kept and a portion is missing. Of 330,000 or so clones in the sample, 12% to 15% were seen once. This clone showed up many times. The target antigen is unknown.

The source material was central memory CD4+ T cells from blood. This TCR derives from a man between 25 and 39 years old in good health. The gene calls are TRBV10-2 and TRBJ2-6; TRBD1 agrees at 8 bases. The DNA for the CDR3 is TGCGCCAGCAGTGGCGGACAGGGAATTACTGGGGCCAACGTCCTGACTTTC. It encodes CASSGGQGITGANVLTF.